This TCR beta chain was sequenced in a study of CD8 T cells in Susac syndrome. The V end lost 6 bases, the J end lost 3 bases, and 11 bases lay between the germline ends. CDR1 is LNHDA and CDR2 is SQIVND in the germline V gene (reference sequence). The CDR3 contains 13 residues. There are a few counts of this clonotype. cDNA came from around 0.54 to 1 ug RNA primed by random hexamers. From the immunoSEQ multiplex PCR reads, TCRdb called clonotypes with MiXCR, one entry per CDR3 protein. The sample has 100,000 to 150,000 distinct CDR3 sequences, roughly 94% seen once; the top ten hold around 0.28%. V usage is TRBV19 and J usage is TRBJ1-2; no reliable D call. This sequence was found in a human donor with Susac syndrome. The sequenced sample was CD8+ T cells from PBMCs. The CDR3, as DNA: TGTGCCAGTAGGAACAGTGGGGACTATGGCTACACCTTC. Translation: CASRNSGDYGYTF.